What follows are 23 T cell receptor beta chains derived from one specimen sequenced in a study of blood T cell repertoires in COVID-19. The protocol was immunoSEQ multiplex PCR, while the TCRdb copy is restricted to in-frame clones and leaves out a portion. The sample consists of 50,000 or so clones, roughly 90% of them appearing once. Sequencing was performed on peripheral blood. The receptor set was obtained from a woman over 75 with acute or convalescent COVID-19.

The genes are TRBV9 and TRBJ1-4; TRBD1 is a possible D gene (6 bases). CDR3 length: 15 residues. The germline gives CDR1 SGDLS, CDR2 YYNGEE. V dropped 3 bases and J dropped 6 bases, with 15 bases sitting between them. The CDR3 nucleotides are TGTGCCAGCAGCGCTACCAGGGGCCCCTATGAAAAACTGTTTTTT. Translating it yields CASSATRGPYEKLFF. Full variable domain (outside the CDR3, taken from reference TRBV9 and TRBJ1-4): DSGVTQTPKHLITATGQRVTLRCSPRSGDLSVYWYQQSLDQGLQFLIQYYNGEERAKGNILERFSAQQFPDLHSELNLSSLELGDSALYFCASSATRGPYEKLFFGSGTQLSVL.

The gene calls are TRBV21-1 and TRBJ2-1; TRBD1 is the table's D call and was not checked against the DNA. TRBV21-1 is given as a pseudogene. The CDR3 loop spans 13 amino acids. The CDR3 DNA sequence: TGTGCCAGCAGCAAAGAGGTCGCAGGGGAGCAGTTCTTC. Its protein is CASSKEVAGEQFF.

The chain couples TRBV3-1 (or the pseudogene TRBV3-2) to TRBJ1-2; tentatively, D is TRBD1 (6 bases). The CDR3 sequence is 16 residues long. CDR1 and CDR2 (germline): LGHDT, YNNKEL (reference sequence). V was trimmed by 1 base and J by 4 bases, leaving 16 bases between them. The CDR3 bases are TGTGCCAGCAGCCAAGCGTCTCTAACAGGGATCTATGGCTACACCTTC. Translating it yields CASSQASLTGIYGYTF.

J is TRBJ1-5 and V is TRBV6-2 or TRBV6-3; 8 bases are a match to TRBD1. From germline, CDR1 is MNHEY and CDR2 SVGEGT. J was trimmed by 6 bases and V by 5 bases; bases with no gene match: 9. The CDR3 loop spans 15 amino acids. The CDR3 sequence: CASSRTGGGGQPQHF. The CDR3 bases are TGTGCCAGCAGTCGAACAGGGGGAGGAGGTCAGCCCCAGCATTTT.

The chain carries TRBV5-5 and TRBJ1-1; D is ambiguous. Between the trimmed V and J ends, which lost 0 bases and 6 bases, there was a span of 6 bases. The CDR3 is 12 residues long. Germline lookup yields CDR1 SGHKS and CDR2 YYEKEE (reference sequence). CDR3: CASSLVGPEAFF. DNA for the CDR3: TGTGCCAGCAGCTTGGTTGGCCCTGAAGCTTTCTTT.

CDR3: CATSRRVSIGANVLTF. CDR3 DNA: TGTGCCACCAGCAGGAGGGTCAGCATTGGGGCCAACGTCCTGACTTTC. The chain uses TRBV15 and TRBJ2-6; D is possibly TRBD2 (5 bases). V lost 3 bases and J 3 bases, leaving 12 bases between the germline ends. The CDR3 is 16 amino acids. CDR1 and CDR2 (germline): LNHNV, YYDKDF (reference sequence).

This chain connects TRBV12-3 or TRBV12-4 to TRBJ1-2; TRBD1 might be the D (6 bases). The CDR3 sequence is 13 residues long. V shed 2 bases and J shed 6 bases, with 10 bases lying between them. Here the CDR3 DNA reads TGTGCCAGCAGTTTATACAGGGCGGATGGCTACACCTTC. Translation: CASSLYRADGYTF.

The rearrangement joins TRBV11-2 to TRBJ1-1; 7 nucleotides line up with TRBD1. The CDR3 is 15 residues long. Trimming at V came to 3 bases and at J to 3 bases, leaving 7 bases not matched to a gene. Germline V CDR1 and CDR2: SGHAT, FQNNGV. CDR3 sequence (DNA): TGTGCCAGCAGCTTCCACACAGGGGCGGACACTGAAGCTTTCTTT. Its translation: CASSFHTGADTEAFF. The variable domain in full, with the rest retrieved from reference TRBV11-2 and TRBJ1-1, is EAGVAQSPRYKIIEKRQSVAFWCNPISGHATLYWYQQILGQGPKLLIQFQNNGVVDDSQLPKDRFSAERLKGVDSTLKIQPAKLEDSAVYLCASSFHTGADTEAFFGQGTRLTVV.

The gene calls are TRBV5-1 and TRBJ1-1; D is possibly TRBD1 (5 bases). The germline V and J ends were trimmed by 4 bases and 8 bases, with 15 bases remaining between them. The CDR3 spans 13 residues. In germline, CDR1 is SGHRS, CDR2 YFSETQ. CDR3 region: CASSRPPTEEAFF. The CDR3 bases are TGCGCCAGCAGCCGTCCTCCGACAGAGGAAGCTTTCTTT.

The rearrangement links TRBV6-5 to TRBJ2-1, with D possibly TRBD2 on 6 matching bases. V was cut by 4 bases and J by 9 bases, with 13 bases left in between. The CDR3 extends over 13 amino acids. The germline V gene has CDR1 MNHEY and CDR2 SVGAGI. This chain's CDR3 is CASSLTGVSEQFF. DNA for the CDR3: TGTGCCAGCAGTTTGACGGGAGTGAGTGAGCAGTTCTTC.

This clone has just a few counts. V usage is TRBV10-1 and J usage is TRBJ2-2; perhaps TRBD1 as D (5 bases). Germline assignment: CDR1 WNHNN and CDR2 SYGVQD (reference sequence). The CDR3 covers 15 residues. Trimming stripped 5 bases from V and 6 bases from J, with 16 bases between. CDR3 coding DNA: TGCGCCAGCAGTCTTTTATACAGGTACCCCGGGGAGCTGTTTTTT. Its translation is CASSLLYRYPGELFF.

The genes are TRBV18 and TRBJ2-3; 12 nucleotides match TRBD2. This CDR3 comprises 17 residues. Germline values: CDR1 KGHSH, CDR2 LQKENI. V shed 2 bases, J shed 2 bases, and the junction held 5 bases outside the gene matches. The CDR3 coding sequence is TGTGCCAGCTCACCAAGGGGACTAGCGGGCACCACAGATACGCAGTATTTT. It encodes CASSPRGLAGTTDTQYF.

V is TRBV6-5 and J is TRBJ2-5, with 8 bases fitting TRBD1. Germline loops: CDR1 MNHEY, CDR2 SVGAGI. Trimming at V came to 2 bases and at J to 1 base, leaving 3 bases not matched to a gene. This CDR3 spans 15 amino acids. The CDR3 DNA sequence: TGTGCCAGCAGTTACGGGACAGGTGTCCAAGAGACCCAGTACTTC. Its translation: CASSYGTGVQETQYF.

The chain couples TRBV30 to TRBJ1-6; a weak D match, TRBD1 (5 bases). Trimming took off 0 bases at V and 3 bases at J, with 9 bases between the two ends. Looked up from germline, CDR1 is GTSNPN and CDR2 is SVGIG (reference sequence). The CDR3 length is 15 residues. The CDR3 reads CAWSVMGGYNSPLHF. The DNA for the CDR3 is TGTGCCTGGAGTGTAATGGGGGGCTATAATTCACCCCTCCACTTT.

J is TRBJ1-2 and V is TRBV6-5; D call uncertain. CDR1 MNHEY and CDR2 SVGAGI come from the germline V gene. The length of the CDR3 is 13 residues. Trimming stripped 7 bases from V and 1 base from J, with 10 bases between. The CDR3, as DNA: TGTGCCAGCATGGTTACAGTTAACTATGGCTACACCTTC. Its protein is CASMVTVNYGYTF.

The chain is built from TRBV6-2 or TRBV6-3 and TRBJ2-6, with 8 positions matching TRBD2. The CDR3 spans 17 residues. V shed 6 bases, J shed 2 bases, and the junction held 9 bases outside the gene matches. The germline V gene encodes CDR1 MNHEY and CDR2 SVGEGT. CDR3 DNA: TGTGCCAGCAGCCGCCGGGAGGGTTACCCTGGGGCCAACGTCCTGACTTTC. Translation gives CASSRREGYPGANVLTF.

The rearrangement links TRBV30 to TRBJ2-7, with a weak D call TRBD2 (7 bases). Germline V gene data show CDR1 as GTSNPN and CDR2 as SVGIG (reference sequence). V lost 0 bases and J 2 bases, leaving 14 bases between the germline ends. This CDR3 comprises 15 residues. This CDR3 is CAWSVRGLAAYEQYF. In DNA form, the CDR3 reads TGTGCCTGGAGTGTACGGGGGCTAGCGGCCTACGAGCAGTACTTC.

This chain uses TRBV7-8 with TRBJ2-5; 8 nucleotides match TRBD2. CDR1 is SGHVS, CDR2 FQNEAQ, per germline. The CDR3 extends over 20 amino acids. The J segment lost 4 bases and the V segment lost 0 bases, leaving 19 bases of the junction unmatched. The CDR3 sequence: CASSLASASGRRGGRETQYF. In DNA form, the CDR3 reads TGTGCCAGCAGCTTAGCGTCGGCTAGCGGGCGACGTGGGGGTAGAGAGACCCAGTACTTC.

V is TRBV12-3 or TRBV12-4 and J is TRBJ2-1; D possibly corresponds to TRBD1 (5 bases). The V end lost 6 bases, the J end lost 10 bases, and 13 bases lay between the germline ends. The CDR3 is made up of 12 amino acids. CDR3 amino acids: CASSRLWGEQFF. The CDR3 coding sequence is TGTGCCAGCAGCCGACTGTGGGGCGAGCAGTTCTTC.

The chain is built from TRBV29-1 and TRBJ2-7, with unresolved D. V was clipped by 6 bases and J by 1 base, with 13 bases between them. Per the germline V gene, CDR1 is SQVTM and CDR2 is ANQGSEA. The CDR3 is 13 amino acids. CDR3 sequence (DNA): TGCAGCGTCACATTCATCCGATCCTACGAGCAGTACTTC. Translation: CSVTFIRSYEQYF.

The CDR3 DNA follows: TGTGCCAGCAGCCCCCAGGGTTACGGAAACACCATATATTTT. This translates into CASSPQGYGNTIYF. The gene calls are TRBV3-1 (or the pseudogene TRBV3-2) and TRBJ1-3, with D possibly TRBD1 on 5 matching bases. Trimming left V 4 bases short and J 4 bases short, with 11 bases between. This CDR3 has 14 amino acids. The germline V gene has CDR1 LGHDT and CDR2 YNNKEL (reference sequence).

This sequence joins TRBV23-1 and TRBJ1-6; TRBD1 might be the D (6 bases). TRBV23-1 is placed among ORFs of uncertain function. The length of the CDR3 is 13 residues. The CDR3 here is CAPAGADNSPLHF. In DNA, the CDR3 is TGCGCGCCAGCGGGGGCCGATAATTCACCCCTCCACTTT.

The CDR3, as DNA: TGTGCCAGCAGCTTGCGGCGCACAGATACGCAGTATTTT. Translating it yields CASSLRRTDTQYF. This chain connects TRBV7-9 to TRBJ2-3; no clear D. Germline CDR1 and CDR2: SEHNR and FQNEAQ (reference sequence). Trimming took off 3 bases at V and 1 base at J, with 5 bases between the two ends. The CDR3 has 13 amino acids.